The clone carrying this T cell receptor (beta chain) appeared many times. Its matching antigen is unknown. As it was prepared, the TCRbeta library received unique molecular identifiers. A single record per CDR3 protein comes from TCRdb applying MiXCR to the PCR reads. The top ten hold around 5.3% of the sample, which has roughly 790,000 distinct CDR3 sequences, roughly 15% seen once. The data stem from a study of T-cell reconstitution after alpha-beta-depleted transplantation in children. Overall study findings and caveats: Most T-cell counts and diversity one year after the transplant came from T cells that were newly produced.

Trimming took 3 bases from V and 2 from J, leaving 4 bases between them. The CDR3 runs to 12 residues. From germline, CDR1 is KGHSH and CDR2 LQKENI. The sample consisted of PBMCs, mostly from graft donor cells, taken 360 days after TCRalphabeta/CD19-depleted stem cell transplant. The chain carries TRBV18 and TRBJ2-5; no clear D. This receptor was identified in a male patient younger than 18 who had a stem cell transplant for acute lymphoblastic leukemia, so the T cells may come from the graft donor. The CDR3 coding sequence is TGTGCCAGCTCACCGGGGCAAGAGACCCAGTACTTC. This sequence encodes CASSPGQETQYF.